This paragraph covers one T cell receptor beta chain sequence. This sample stems from a study of PD-1 blockade in classical Hodgkin lymphoma. In the study overall: It was nivolumab at 3 mg/kg, given intravenously every 2 weeks, that patients received.

The V and J ends lost 5 bases and 5 bases, in that order; junction bases with no gene match: 10. The V gene's germline CDR1 is SGHVS and CDR2 FNYEAQ. The CDR3 has 16 residues. This sample's time point: cycle 4 day 1 (C4D1), after less than seven weeks of nivolumab. Each patient experienced a relapse that followed autologous stem cell transplantation, and brentuximab vedotin exposure varied. TCRdb's copy holds only in-frame clones and misses some; the assay was immunoSEQ multiplex PCR. The sample lists tens of thousands of clones, 80% seen once, with 19% in the top ten. The TCR sequence derives from a human donor with classical Hodgkin lymphoma. The sequenced sample was peripheral blood mononuclear cells (PBMCs), obtained before the fourth cycle of nivolumab. The rearrangement joins TRBV7-6 to TRBJ2-2; 8 bases are a match to TRBD2. CDR3 in DNA: TGTGCCAGCAGCCCGACGACTAGCGCGCGGACCGGGGAGCTGTTTTTT. The encoded protein is CASSPTTSARTGELFF.